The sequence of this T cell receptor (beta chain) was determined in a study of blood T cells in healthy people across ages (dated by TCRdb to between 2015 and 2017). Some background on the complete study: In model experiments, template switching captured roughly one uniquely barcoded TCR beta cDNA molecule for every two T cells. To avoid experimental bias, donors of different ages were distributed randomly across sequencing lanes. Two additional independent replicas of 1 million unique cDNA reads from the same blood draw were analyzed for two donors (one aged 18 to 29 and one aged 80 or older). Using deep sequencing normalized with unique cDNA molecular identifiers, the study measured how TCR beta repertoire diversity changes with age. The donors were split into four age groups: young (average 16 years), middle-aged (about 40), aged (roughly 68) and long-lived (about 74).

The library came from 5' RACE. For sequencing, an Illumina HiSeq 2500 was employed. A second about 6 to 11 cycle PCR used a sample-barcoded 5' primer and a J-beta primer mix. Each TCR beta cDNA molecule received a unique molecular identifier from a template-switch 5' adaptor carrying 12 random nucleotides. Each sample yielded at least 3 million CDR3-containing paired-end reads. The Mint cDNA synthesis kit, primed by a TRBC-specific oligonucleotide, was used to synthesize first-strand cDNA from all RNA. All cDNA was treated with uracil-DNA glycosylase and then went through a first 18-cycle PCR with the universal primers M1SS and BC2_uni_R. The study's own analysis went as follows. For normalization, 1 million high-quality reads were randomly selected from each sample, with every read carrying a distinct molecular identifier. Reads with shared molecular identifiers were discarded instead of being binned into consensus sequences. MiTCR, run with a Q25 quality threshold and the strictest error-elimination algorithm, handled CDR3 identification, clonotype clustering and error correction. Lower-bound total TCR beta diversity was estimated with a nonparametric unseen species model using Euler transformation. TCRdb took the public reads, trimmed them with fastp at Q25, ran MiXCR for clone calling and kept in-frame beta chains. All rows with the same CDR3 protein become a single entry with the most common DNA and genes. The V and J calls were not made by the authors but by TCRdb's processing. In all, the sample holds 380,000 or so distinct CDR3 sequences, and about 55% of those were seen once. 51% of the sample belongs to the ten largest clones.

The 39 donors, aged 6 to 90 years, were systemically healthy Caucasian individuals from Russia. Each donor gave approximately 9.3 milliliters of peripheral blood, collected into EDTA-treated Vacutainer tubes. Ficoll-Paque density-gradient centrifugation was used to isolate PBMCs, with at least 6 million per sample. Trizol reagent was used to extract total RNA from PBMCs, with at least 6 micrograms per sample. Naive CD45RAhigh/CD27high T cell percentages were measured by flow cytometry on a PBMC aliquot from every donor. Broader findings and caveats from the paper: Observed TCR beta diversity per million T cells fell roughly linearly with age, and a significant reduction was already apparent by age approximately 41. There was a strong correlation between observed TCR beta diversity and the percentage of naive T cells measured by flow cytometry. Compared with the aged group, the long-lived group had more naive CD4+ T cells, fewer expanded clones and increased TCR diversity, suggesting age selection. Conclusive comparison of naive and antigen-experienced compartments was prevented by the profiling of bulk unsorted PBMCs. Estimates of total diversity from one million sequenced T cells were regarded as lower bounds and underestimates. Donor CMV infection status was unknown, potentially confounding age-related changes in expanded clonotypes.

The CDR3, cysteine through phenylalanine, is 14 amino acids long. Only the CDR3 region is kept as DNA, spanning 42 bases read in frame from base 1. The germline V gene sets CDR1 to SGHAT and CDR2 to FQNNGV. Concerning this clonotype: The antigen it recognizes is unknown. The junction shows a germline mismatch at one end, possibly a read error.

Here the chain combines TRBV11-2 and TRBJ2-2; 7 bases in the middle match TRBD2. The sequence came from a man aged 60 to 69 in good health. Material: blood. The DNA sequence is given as TGTGCCAGTAAGCGGGATGGGTCGACCGGGGGGCTGTTTTTT. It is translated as CASKRDGSTGGLFF.